This TCR beta chain comes out of a study of T-cell memory formation after mild COVID-19. As for the study in general: Clustering of TCRs was largely donor specific.

TCRdb used MiXCR to reprocess the 5' RACE reads, holding one entry per CDR3 protein. The sample carries about 620,000 distinct CDR3 sequences, approximately 18% recorded once. Notes on the study in general: Later expanders leaned CD4+, whereas day 15 to 85 contracting clones were balanced CD4/CD8. Cross-reactive memory seemingly joined, as some responding clones were found in pre-infection memory. The study found contracting CD4+ clones mainly in CM and EM and contracting CD8+ clones in EMRA.

Trimming left V 2 bases short and J 4 bases short, with 8 bases between. The CDR3 spans 13 residues. Germline V CDR1 and CDR2: MGHRA, YSYEKL. In this sample, this clonotype turned up a few times. Its antigen is undetermined. The sequencing input was PBMCs or a T cell subset sorted from them (not recorded which). The clonotype originates from an adult woman who had mild COVID-19 (a few samples of this study predate the infection). Cell type and time point are not known. The J gene is TRBJ1-1, the V gene TRBV4-1; tentatively, D is TRBD1 (5 bases). The CDR3 region is CASSQNRGTEAFF. CDR3 bases: TGCGCCAGCAGCCAAAATAGGGGCACTGAAGCTTTCTTT.